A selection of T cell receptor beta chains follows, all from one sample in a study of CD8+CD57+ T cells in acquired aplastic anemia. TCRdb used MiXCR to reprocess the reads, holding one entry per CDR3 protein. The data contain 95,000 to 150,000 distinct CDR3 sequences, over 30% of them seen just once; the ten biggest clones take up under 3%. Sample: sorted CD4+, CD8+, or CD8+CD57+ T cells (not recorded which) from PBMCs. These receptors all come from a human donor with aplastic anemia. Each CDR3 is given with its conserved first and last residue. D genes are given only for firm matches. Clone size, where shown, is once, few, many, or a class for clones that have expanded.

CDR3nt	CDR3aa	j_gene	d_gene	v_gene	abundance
TGTGCCAGCAGCGCAGACCGCCCGACTACTAATCCCTACGAGCAGTACTTC	CASSADRPTTNPYEQYF	TRBJ2-7	.	TRBV25-1	.
TGTGCCAGCAGGCTAGCGGGGGGGTTCACCGGGGAGCTGTTTTTT	CASRLAGGFTGELFF	TRBJ2-2	TRBD2	TRBV2	few
TGTGCCAGCAGCCAAAAACAGGGGGCGCGAGAGACCCAGTACTTC	CASSQKQGARETQYF	TRBJ2-5	TRBD1	TRBV4-2	many
TGTGCCAGCTCCCGAGAGGGAAGGTCGGAAAAACTGTTTTTT	CASSREGRSEKLFF	TRBJ1-4	.	TRBV18	.
TGTGCCACCAAGGATGTCACAGATACGCAGTATTTT	CATKDVTDTQYF	TRBJ2-3	.	TRBV24-1	.
TGTGCCAGCAGCCCCAGCGGGGGGCAAACTAGCACAGATACGCAGTATTTT	CASSPSGGQTSTDTQYF	TRBJ2-3	TRBD2	TRBV25-1	.
TGTGCCAGTAGTATAGGAGGGTGGAATCAGCCCCAGCATTTT	CASSIGGWNQPQHF	TRBJ1-5	.	TRBV19	many
TGTGCCAGCTCACGGAACTACATGAACACTGAAGCTTTCTTT	CASSRNYMNTEAFF	TRBJ1-1	.	TRBV18	few
TGCGCCAGCAGCTCGGGACGGAACTGGGGGTATGGCTACACCTTC	CASSSGRNWGYGYTF	TRBJ1-2	.	TRBV5-1	many
TGTGCCAGCAGACTTGGGTGGACGGAGCATATGGGCTATGGCTACACCTTC	CASRLGWTEHMGYGYTF	TRBJ1-2	.	TRBV5-6	many
TGTGCCAGCGCGGACAGAAACTATGGCTACACCTTC	CASADRNYGYTF	TRBJ1-2	.	TRBV7-9	few
TGTGCCAGCTTAAGAGGGGGGGGGAGCTCCTACGAGCAGTACTTC	CASLRGGGSSYEQYF	TRBJ2-7	.	TRBV6-1	many
TGTGCCAGCAGCTTAGCTACAGGGGGCCAAGAGACCCAGTACTTC	CASSLATGGQETQYF	TRBJ2-5	TRBD1	TRBV7-6	.
TGTGCCAGCAGGTCACACGGGACTAGGACCTACGAGCAGTACTTC	CASRSHGTRTYEQYF	TRBJ2-7	TRBD2	TRBV10-3	.
TGTGCCAGCAGCTTATGGGTGGGGCAGGGGGATTCACCCCTCCACTTT	CASSLWVGQGDSPLHF	TRBJ1-6	TRBD1	TRBV7-9	many
TGTGCCAGTAGCCCAGGACAGGGGCGAGATACGCAGTATTTT	CASSPGQGRDTQYF	TRBJ2-3	TRBD1	TRBV19	many
TGTGCCAGTAGTATCGGTGAGGCTGGGGCCAACGTCCTGACTTTC	CASSIGEAGANVLTF	TRBJ2-6	.	TRBV19	many
TGTGCCAGCAGCCAAAGGGGGGCGTTTAATGAAGAACTGTTTTTT	CASSQRGAFNEELFF	TRBJ1-4	.	TRBV14	.
TGTGCCGGCAGCTTATCGCACGGCAGGGTTAGCTACACCTTT	CAGSLSHGRVSYTF	TRBJ1-2	.	TRBV7-3	.
TGTGCCGGCAGTTGGCAGCCTAATCAGCCCCAGCATTTC	CAGSWQPNQPQHF	TRBJ1-5	.	TRBV12-3/TRBV12-4	.
TGCAGTGCTAGAGACTTGGGGGACTCCTATAATTCACCCCTCCACTTT	CSARDLGDSYNSPLHF	TRBJ1-6	.	TRBV20-1	many
TGTGCCAGCAGTCCGGCTCATGAGCAGTTCTTC	CASSPAHEQFF	TRBJ2-1	.	TRBV12-3/TRBV12-4	many
TGTGCCAGCAGCTCCATCAACACTGAAGCTTTCTTT	CASSSINTEAFF	TRBJ1-1	.	TRBV3-1	many
TGTGCCAGCAGAGACAGTCTAATTAATTCACCCCTCCACTTT	CASRDSLINSPLHF	TRBJ1-6	.	TRBV6-2/TRBV6-3	many
TGTGCCAGCAGTTACGGGCAGGGTTGGTCGAACACTGAAGCTTTCTTT	CASSYGQGWSNTEAFF	TRBJ1-1	.	TRBV6-2/TRBV6-3	few
TGCGCCAGCAGTCGGCCACTAGCGGGGGGATCAGATACGCAGTATTTT	CASSRPLAGGSDTQYF	TRBJ2-3	TRBD2	TRBV10-2	once
TGCGCCAGCAGCTTGGCCGGGCGGTCGTCCGGAAACACCATATATTTT	CASSLAGRSSGNTIYF	TRBJ1-3	.	TRBV5-1	many
TGTCCCATGGGGGAGACAGATACGCAGTATTTT	CPMGETDTQYF	TRBJ2-3	.	TRBV6-1	many
TGTGCCAGCAGCGTCCGGGACACTTCCCCTGAAGCTTTCTTT	CASSVRDTSPEAFF	TRBJ1-1	.	TRBV9	many
TGTGCCACCGGGGCAGCGCGGGCTGAGCAGTTCTTC	CATGAARAEQFF	TRBJ2-1	.	TRBV2	.
TGTGCCAGCAGTTGGACAGCCGACTCCTACGAGCAGTACTTC	CASSWTADSYEQYF	TRBJ2-7	.	TRBV6-5	many
TGCAGCGTTGCCACCGGGACCATGAACACTGAAGCTTTCTTT	CSVATGTMNTEAFF	TRBJ1-1	.	TRBV29-1	.
TGTGCCAGCAGCCAAGATTGGAAGGGATCGAGCTACACCTTC	CASSQDWKGSSYTF	TRBJ1-2	.	TRBV3-1	many
TGTGCCAGCACCGAGACAACTAATGAAAAACTGTTTTTT	CASTETTNEKLFF	TRBJ1-4	.	TRBV2	.
TGTGCCACCAGCAGCGGGACAGGGCAGGGTGAAAAACTGTTTTTT	CATSSGTGQGEKLFF	TRBJ1-4	TRBD1	TRBV15	.